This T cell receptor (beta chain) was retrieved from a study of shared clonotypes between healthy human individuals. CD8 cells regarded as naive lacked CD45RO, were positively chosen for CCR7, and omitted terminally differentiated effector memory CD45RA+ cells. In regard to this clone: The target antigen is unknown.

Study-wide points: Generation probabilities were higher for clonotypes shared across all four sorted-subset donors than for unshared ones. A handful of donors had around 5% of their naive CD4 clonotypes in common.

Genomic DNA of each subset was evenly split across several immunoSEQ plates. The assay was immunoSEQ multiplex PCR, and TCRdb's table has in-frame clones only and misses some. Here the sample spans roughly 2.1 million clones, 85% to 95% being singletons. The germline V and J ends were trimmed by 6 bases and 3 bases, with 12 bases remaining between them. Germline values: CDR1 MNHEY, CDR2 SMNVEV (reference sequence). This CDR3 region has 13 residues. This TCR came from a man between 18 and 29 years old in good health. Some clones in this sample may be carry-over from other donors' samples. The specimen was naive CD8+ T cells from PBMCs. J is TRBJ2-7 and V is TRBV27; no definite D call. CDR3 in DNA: TGTGCCAGCAGAGGGCCCCTACACTACGAGCAGTACTTC. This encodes CASRGPLHYEQYF.